One sample yielded the 30 T cell receptor beta chains listed below, sequenced in a study of cytomegalovirus exposure and HLA in healthy donors. Primers: 60 Vbeta forward and 13 Jbeta reverse. The data were produced by immunoSEQ multiplex PCR, yet TCRdb's version contains in-frame clones alone and is incomplete. The data show about 120,000 clones, 80% to 85% seen once. Sequenced sample: PBMCs. The receptors derive from a woman aged 25 to 39 in good health and CMV-seronegative.

The V call is TRBV27, the J call TRBJ2-3, with D perhaps TRBD2 (5 bases). Trimming stripped 3 bases from V and 4 bases from J, with 8 bases between. The germline CDR1 and CDR2 sequences are MNHEY and SMNVEV (reference sequence). The CDR3 covers 13 residues. The CDR3 reads CASSLRVADTQYF. The CDR3 DNA reads as TGTGCCAGCAGTTTGAGGGTCGCAGATACGCAGTATTTT.

The V call is TRBV7-2, the J call TRBJ2-3; 8 positions agree with TRBD2. The germline V gene encodes CDR1 SGHTA and CDR2 FQGNSA. This CDR3 is built from 14 residues. The V segment lost 5 bases and the J segment 1 base; nucleotides outside the gene matches: 2. The CDR3 region is CASSATSGTDTQYF. The CDR3 bases are TGTGCCAGCAGCGCGACTAGCGGCACAGATACGCAGTATTTT.

Only a few counts were recorded for this clone. The chain has TRBV28 and TRBJ2-7; 10 bases map to TRBD2. CDR3 length: 13 residues. Germline V gene sequence: CDR1 MDHEN, CDR2 SYDVKM. Losses at the gene ends were 8 bases for V and 5 bases for J; bases not matched to a gene: 6. The CDR3 region has the DNA TGTGCCAGCGATAGCGGGGGGATCCACGAGCAGTACTTC. Protein product: CASDSGGIHEQYF.

The rearrangement uses TRBV19 and TRBJ1-5, with no clear D. CDR3 size: 15 residues. The V gene lost 1 base and the J gene lost 1 base, with 8 bases spanning the gap. Germline CDR1 reads LNHDA; CDR2 reads SQIVND (reference sequence). This CDR3 reads CASSIAVVSNQPQHF. The CDR3 DNA sequence: TGTGCCAGTAGTATAGCTGTCGTAAGCAATCAGCCCCAGCATTTT.

V gene TRBV7-8 combines with J gene TRBJ1-5; D is unresolved. The length of the CDR3 is 15 residues. CDR1 is SGHVS and CDR2 is FQNEAQ in the germline V gene. Trimming removed 1 base at V and 3 bases at J, with 10 bases between. The DNA of the CDR3 is TGTGCCAGCAGCTTAGATCCGCAGGACAATCAGCCCCAGCATTTT. Translation gives CASSLDPQDNQPQHF. The whole variable domain, remainder taken from reference TRBV7-8 and TRBJ1-5, is GAGVSQSPRYKVAKRGQDVALRCDPISGHVSLFWYQQALGQGPEFLTYFQNEAQLDKSGLPSDRFFAERPEGSVSTLKIQRTQQEDSAVYLCASSLDPQDNQPQHFGDGTRLSIL.

The rearrangement links TRBV28 to TRBJ2-5, with TRBD1 matching 9 bases. Germline V lookup: CDR1 MDHEN, CDR2 SYDVKM. V was pared by 4 bases and J by 1 base, with 7 bases of the junction left unmatched. This CDR3 comprises 16 residues. CDR3 sequence: CASSYRGQRTQETQYF. In nucleotides, the CDR3 is TGTGCCAGCAGTTACAGGGGGCAGCGGACCCAAGAGACCCAGTACTTC.

This clone turned up a few times. The V call is TRBV14, the J call TRBJ2-7, with TRBD2 matching 12 bases. J gave up 3 bases and V 1 base, and 1 base lay outside the gene matches. CDR1 is SGHDN and CDR2 is FVKESK in the germline V gene. CDR3 length: 15 amino acids. The CDR3 reads CASSQGTSGIYEQYF. CDR3 nucleotides: TGTGCCAGCAGCCAAGGGACTAGCGGGATCTACGAGCAGTACTTC.

The chain uses TRBV27 and TRBJ2-1, with 9 positions matching TRBD2. The V gene's germline CDR1 is MNHEY and CDR2 SMNVEV (reference sequence). This CDR3 contains 15 residues. V dropped 5 bases and J dropped 1; count of bases not matched to a gene: 3. The CDR3 loop reads CASSNSGSSYNEQFF. CDR3 coding DNA: TGTGCCAGCAGTAATAGCGGGAGTTCCTACAATGAGCAGTTCTTC.

In nucleotides, the CDR3 is TGTGCCAGCAGTACTCGGTTCCCCTACGAGCAGTACTTC. Translation gives CASSTRFPYEQYF. V gene TRBV27 combines with J gene TRBJ2-7, with no clear D. V lost 5 bases, J lost 2 bases, and 10 bases lay in between. The CDR3 consists of 13 residues. Germline CDR1 is MNHEY and CDR2 is SMNVEV (reference sequence).

CDR3 bases: TGTGCCAGTAGGACAGGAGACTACCTGGATACGCAGTATTTT. Translation gives CASRTGDYLDTQYF. The genes are TRBV19 and TRBJ2-3; tentatively, D is TRBD1 (6 bases). V was shortened by 6 bases and J by 6 bases, with 16 bases between the two germline ends. The V gene's germline CDR1 is LNHDA and CDR2 SQIVND (reference sequence). The CDR3 sequence is 14 residues long.

The J gene is TRBJ2-5, the V gene TRBV14; 8 bases fit TRBD2. The V segment lost 1 base and the J segment 1 base; nucleotides outside the gene matches: 8. This CDR3 has 17 amino acids. Germline lookup yields CDR1 SGHDN and CDR2 FVKESK. CDR3 amino acids: CASSQGPWTSSQETQYF. The CDR3 DNA reads as TGTGCCAGCAGCCAAGGCCCCTGGACTAGCAGCCAAGAGACCCAGTACTTC.

This clone has more than one count but fewer than ten. The V call is TRBV10-3, the J call TRBJ2-5; 12 positions match TRBD2. The CDR3 covers 16 residues. V was pared by 6 bases and J by 3 bases, with 8 bases of the junction left unmatched. CDR1 ENHRY and CDR2 SYGVKD come from the germline V gene. In DNA form, the CDR3 reads TGTGCCATCAGCTCGCTAGCGGGAGGGCCCGAAGAGACCCAGTACTTC. Translation gives CAISSLAGGPEETQYF.

The genes are TRBV6-5 and TRBJ1-4; TRBD1 is a possible D gene (5 bases). Germline V gene sequence: CDR1 MNHEY, CDR2 SVGAGI. V dropped 5 bases and J dropped 7 bases, with 17 bases sitting between them. The CDR3 consists of 15 residues. This CDR3 is CASSITPRGAEKLFF. The CDR3 DNA sequence: TGTGCCAGCAGTATAACACCTAGGGGTGCTGAAAAACTGTTTTTT.

In regard to this clone: Compared with germline, one end of the junction differs, possibly owing to a read error. This chain joins TRBV5-1 and TRBJ1-2, with a tentative D call TRBD1 (6 bases). The CDR3 totals 14 residues. CDR1 is SGHRS, CDR2 YFSETQ, per germline. CDR3 coding DNA: TGCGCCAGCAGGTTGGACCCACAGGGCTATGGCTACACCTTC. Its protein is CASRLDPQGYGYTF.

The chain links TRBV7-9 to TRBJ2-7, with 10 nucleotides matching TRBD1. Per the germline V gene, CDR1 is SEHNR and CDR2 is FQNEAQ (reference sequence). The junction had 3 bases not matched to a gene; V was cut back by 5 bases and J by 2 bases. CDR3 length: 14 amino acids. This CDR3 reads CASSPGTGAYEQYF. CDR3 bases: TGTGCCAGCAGCCCCGGGACAGGGGCCTACGAGCAGTACTTC.

Only one count was recorded for this clone. This chain joins TRBV4-3 and TRBJ2-3, with TRBD2 matching 10 bases. The CDR3 spans 16 residues. Trimming cost V 3 bases and J 2 bases; bases outside gene matches: 5. From germline, CDR1 is LGHNA and CDR2 YSLEER. The CDR3, as DNA: TGCGCCAGCAGCCACCGGACTAGCGGAACCACAGATACGCAGTATTTT. Encoded protein: CASSHRTSGTTDTQYF.

The gene calls are TRBV7-9 and TRBJ1-2; no reliable D call. The ends were cut back, 5 bases at V and 8 bases at J, with 18 bases in the middle. The CDR3 is 14 residues long. Germline V lookup: CDR1 SEHNR, CDR2 FQNEAQ (reference sequence). CDR3 DNA: TGTGCCAGCAGCAAGGAGGCGGACGCTAGGGGCTACACCTTC. Translating it yields CASSKEADARGYTF.

The V gene is TRBV5-1, the J gene TRBJ1-2; 7 bases fit TRBD1. CDR3 size: 12 residues. Trimming at V came to 0 bases and at J to 11 bases, leaving 4 bases not matched to a gene. CDR1 is SGHRS and CDR2 is YFSETQ in the germline V gene. CDR3 DNA: TGCGCCAGCAGCTTGGACAGGGGCAGTTACACCTTC. Translation gives CASSLDRGSYTF.

The genes are TRBV10-2 and TRBJ2-5, with TRBD1 matching over 9 bases. The germline CDR1 and CDR2 sequences are WSHSY and SAAADI. CDR3 length: 13 residues. J gave up 5 bases and V 3 bases, and 1 base lay outside the gene matches. CDR3: CASSEDRGETQYF. CDR3 sequence (DNA): TGCGCCAGCAGTGAAGACAGGGGGGAGACCCAGTACTTC.

The rearrangement uses TRBV11-2 and TRBJ1-2; no clear D gene. Between the trimmed V and J ends, which lost 4 bases and 8 bases, there was a span of 17 bases. CDR1 SGHAT and CDR2 FQNNGV come from the germline V gene. The CDR3 spans 14 residues. The CDR3 nucleotides read TGTGCCAGCAGCTCCCTCGGCGGGCAAATAGGCTACACCTTC. Translating it yields CASSSLGGQIGYTF.

V gene TRBV18 combines with J gene TRBJ2-1; D perhaps matches TRBD2 (6 bases). With 8 bases removed from V and 6 bases from J, the gap between germline ends came to 17 bases. From germline, CDR1 is KGHSH and CDR2 LQKENI. The CDR3 loop spans 14 amino acids. The CDR3 loop is CASRFVEGLNEQFF. In nucleotides, the CDR3 is TGTGCCAGCAGGTTTGTGGAGGGACTCAATGAGCAGTTCTTC.

CDR3 protein: CSVEKPSGTQYF. The CDR3 region has the DNA TGCAGCGTTGAAAAGCCTTCTGGTACGCAGTATTTT. The chain joins TRBV29-1 to TRBJ2-3, with no clear D. The CDR3 spans 12 residues. CDR1 is SQVTM and CDR2 is ANQGSEA in the germline V gene. Trimming cost V 2 bases and J 8 bases, with 11 bases left between them.

V usage is TRBV30 and J usage is TRBJ1-1; TRBD1 might be the D (6 bases). Deletions cut 5 bases from V and 1 base from J, with 14 bases between. Germline-derived CDR1 and CDR2 are GTSNPN and SVGIG (reference sequence). The CDR3 runs 14 residues. The CDR3 sequence is CAWARGIRNTEAFF. The CDR3, as DNA: TGTGCCTGGGCAAGGGGGATTAGGAACACTGAAGCTTTCTTT.

The chain joins TRBV7-7 to TRBJ2-3; 8 bases match TRBD2. After removal of 5 bases from V and 0 bases from J, the junction contained 7 bases not matched to a gene. The CDR3 is 16 residues long. Germline loops: CDR1 SSHAT, CDR2 FNYEAQ (reference sequence). The CDR3 region is CASSHGRGASTDTQYF. CDR3 in DNA: TGTGCCAGCAGCCACGGGAGGGGAGCTAGCACAGATACGCAGTATTTT.

The chain links TRBV2 to TRBJ2-1, with TRBD1 identical over 8 bases. Trimming cost V 5 bases and J 4 bases; bases outside gene matches: 10. The germline V gene encodes CDR1 SNHLY and CDR2 FYNNEI. This CDR3 is built from 16 residues. CDR3 nucleotide sequence: TGTGCCAGCAGTCCCGGACAGGGCGGACTGTACAATGAGCAGTTCTTC. Protein sequence: CASSPGQGGLYNEQFF.

V and J are TRBV7-9 and TRBJ2-7, with D possibly being TRBD1 (6 bases). CDR3 size: 14 residues. The germline CDR1 and CDR2 sequences are SEHNR and FQNEAQ (reference sequence). The V end was cut by 5 bases, the J end by 1 base, with 12 bases between. The CDR3 DNA is TGTGCCAGCAGCCCCGGGACAAGTTCCTACGAGCAGTACTTC. It encodes CASSPGTSSYEQYF.

This rearrangement joins TRBV5-5 to TRBJ2-7; TRBD2 matches 9 bases. The CDR3 is made up of 15 amino acids. V lost 3 bases, J lost 4 bases, and 8 bases stayed unmatched. Germline CDR1 is SGHKS and CDR2 is YYEKEE (reference sequence). In nucleotides, the CDR3 is TGTGCCAGCAGCTGGGCAGGGACTAGCCTTTACGAGCAGTACTTC. It codes for CASSWAGTSLYEQYF.

This clone was recorded a few times. The chain employs TRBV7-9 and TRBJ2-1, with 7 bases identical to TRBD2. Trimming cost V 5 bases and J 0 bases; bases outside gene matches: 7. CDR1 is SEHNR, CDR2 FQNEAQ, per germline (reference sequence). The CDR3 sequence is 16 residues long. The DNA of the CDR3 is TGTGCCAGCAGCCAAGAGGTAGCGGGCTCCTACAATGAGCAGTTCTTC. It yields the protein CASSQEVAGSYNEQFF. Using reference TRBV7-9 and TRBJ2-1 for the parts outside the CDR3, the full variable domain is DTGVSQNPRHKITKRGQNVTFRCDPISEHNRLYWYRQTLGQGPEFLTYFQNEAQLEKSRLLSDRFSAERPKGSFSTLEIQRTEQGDSAMYLCASSQEVAGSYNEQFFGPGTRLTVL.

The chain combines TRBV27 with TRBJ2-5; D is unclear. The J call may be faulty, since TRBJ2-7 better matches the DNA end. Germline V lookup: CDR1 MNHEY, CDR2 SMNVEV (reference sequence). This CDR3 has 13 amino acids. CDR3 amino acids: CASSYLSAGEQYF. The CDR3 bases are TGTGCCAGCAGTTATCTTTCTGCAGGCGAGCAGTACTTC.

The CDR3 reads CASSSPPGTSGSMGEQFF. CDR3 coding DNA: TGTGCCAGCAGCAGCCCCCCTGGGACTAGCGGGAGTATGGGTGAGCAGTTCTTC. The J gene is TRBJ2-1, the V gene TRBV11-2; 14 nucleotides agree with TRBD2. V dropped 5 bases and J dropped 9; count of bases not matched to a gene: 15. CDR3 length: 18 amino acids. Germline lookup yields CDR1 SGHAT and CDR2 FQNNGV.